This paragraph covers one TCR beta chain sequence. These data belong to a study of blood T cell repertoires in COVID-19. This CDR3 region has 14 residues. From germline, CDR1 is LNHDA and CDR2 SQIVND (reference sequence). The trim removed 5 bases at V and 10 bases at J, leaving 6 bases unmatched. The repertoire was sequenced with immunoSEQ multiplex PCR; TCRdb's copy has only in-frame clones and lacks some. The sample holds 350,000 to 450,000 clones, 80% to 90% seen once. The chain couples TRBV19 to TRBJ1-6, with TRBD1 identical over 9 bases. What was sequenced was peripheral blood. The sequence derives from a middle-aged man with acute or convalescent COVID-19. This chain's CDR3 is CASSSRTGDSPLHF. Here the CDR3 DNA reads TGTGCCAGTAGTTCCAGGACAGGGGACTCACCCCTCCACTTT.